This T cell receptor (beta chain) was documented in a study of shared clonotypes between healthy human individuals. The donors, healthy adults who were HIV-negative, had experienced no recent acute infections or vaccinations. Trimming took off 1 base at V and 3 bases at J, with 6 bases between the two ends. The CDR3 consists of 14 residues. Germline loops: CDR1 SGHVS, CDR2 FNYEAQ. Only in-frame clones appear in the TCRdb table, and some are missing; sequencing was by immunoSEQ multiplex PCR. The sample carries 2 million to 2.5 million clones, roughly 93% recorded once. J is TRBJ1-4 and V is TRBV7-6; D ambiguous. The sequenced material came from naive CD4+ T cells from PBMCs. The subset denotes: CD45RA+ positively selected. This clonotype originated in a man aged 18 to 29 in good health. Some clones in this sample may be carry-over from other donors' samples. The CDR3 DNA follows: TGTGCCAGCAGCTTAGTTGACTCTAATGAAAAACTGTTTTTT. Its protein is CASSLVDSNEKLFF.